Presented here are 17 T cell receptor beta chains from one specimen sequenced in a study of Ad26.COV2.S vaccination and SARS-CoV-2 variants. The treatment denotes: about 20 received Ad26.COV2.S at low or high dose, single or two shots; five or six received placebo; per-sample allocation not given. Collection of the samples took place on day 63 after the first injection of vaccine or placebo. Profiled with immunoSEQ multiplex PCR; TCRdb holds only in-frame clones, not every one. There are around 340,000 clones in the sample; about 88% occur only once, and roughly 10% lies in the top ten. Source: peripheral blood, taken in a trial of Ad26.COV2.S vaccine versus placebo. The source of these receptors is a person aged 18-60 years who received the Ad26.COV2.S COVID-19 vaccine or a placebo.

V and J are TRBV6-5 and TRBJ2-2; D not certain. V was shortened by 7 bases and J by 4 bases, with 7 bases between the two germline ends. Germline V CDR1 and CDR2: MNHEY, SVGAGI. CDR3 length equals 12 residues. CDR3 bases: TGTGCCAGCACCCACCGCACCGGGGAGCTGTTTTTT. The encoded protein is CASTHRTGELFF.

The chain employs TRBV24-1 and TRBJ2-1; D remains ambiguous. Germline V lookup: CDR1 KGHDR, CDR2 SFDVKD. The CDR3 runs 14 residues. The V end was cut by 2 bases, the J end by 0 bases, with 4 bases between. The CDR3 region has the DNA TGTGCCACCAGTGATTCGCCCTCCTACAATGAGCAGTTCTTC. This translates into CATSDSPSYNEQFF.

CDR3: CASSGAGGYSYNEQFF. CDR3 in DNA: TGTGCCAGCAGTGGAGCGGGAGGTTACTCCTACAATGAGCAGTTCTTC. This chain links TRBV25-1 with TRBJ2-1; 9 bases are a match to TRBD2. CDR1 MGHDK and CDR2 SYGVNS come from the germline V gene. V lost 4 bases to trimming and J lost 0 bases; unmatched junction nucleotides: 4. There are 16 residues in the CDR3.

The CDR3 nucleotides read TGTGCCAGCAGCCAGGGCCGGACTAGCGGGGGCCAAGAGACCCAGTACTTC. This sequence encodes CASSQGRTSGGQETQYF. The rearrangement links TRBV3-1 (or the pseudogene TRBV3-2) to TRBJ2-5, with 13 bases aligning to TRBD2. V was clipped by 3 bases and J by 1 base; unmatched bases: 5. CDR1 is LGHDT, CDR2 YNNKEL, per germline (reference sequence). The CDR3 spans 17 residues.

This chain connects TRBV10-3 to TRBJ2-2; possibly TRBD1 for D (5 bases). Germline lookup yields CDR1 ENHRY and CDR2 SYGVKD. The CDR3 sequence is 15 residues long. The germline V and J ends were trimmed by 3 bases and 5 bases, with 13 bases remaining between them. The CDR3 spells CAISDHRQTTGELFF. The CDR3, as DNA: TGTGCCATCAGTGACCACCGACAGACTACCGGGGAGCTGTTTTTT.

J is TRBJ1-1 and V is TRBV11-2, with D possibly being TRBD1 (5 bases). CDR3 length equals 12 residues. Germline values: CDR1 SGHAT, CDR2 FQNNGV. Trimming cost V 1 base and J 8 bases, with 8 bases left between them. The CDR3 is CASSLVEGEAFF. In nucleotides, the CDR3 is TGTGCCAGCAGCTTAGTGGAGGGGGAAGCTTTCTTT.

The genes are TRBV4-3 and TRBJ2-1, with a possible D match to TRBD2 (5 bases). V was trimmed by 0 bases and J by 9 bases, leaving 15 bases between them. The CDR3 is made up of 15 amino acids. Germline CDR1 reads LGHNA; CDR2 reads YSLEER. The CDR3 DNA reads TGCGCCAGCAGCCAAGATAGGAGGACCGCGAGTGAGCAGTTCTTC. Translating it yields CASSQDRRTASEQFF.

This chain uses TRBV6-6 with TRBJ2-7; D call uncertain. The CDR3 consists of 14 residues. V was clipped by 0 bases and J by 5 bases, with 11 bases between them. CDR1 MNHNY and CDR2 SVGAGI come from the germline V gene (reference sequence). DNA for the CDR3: TGTGCCAGCAGTTACTCAGCTGGGTCTGACGAGCAGTACTTC. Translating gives CASSYSAGSDEQYF.

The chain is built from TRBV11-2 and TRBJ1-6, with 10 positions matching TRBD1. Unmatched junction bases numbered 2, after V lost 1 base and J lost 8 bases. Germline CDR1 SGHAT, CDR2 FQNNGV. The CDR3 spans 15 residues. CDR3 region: CASSLAGTGDSPLHF. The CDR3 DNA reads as TGTGCCAGCAGCTTAGCGGGGACAGGGGATTCACCCCTCCACTTT.

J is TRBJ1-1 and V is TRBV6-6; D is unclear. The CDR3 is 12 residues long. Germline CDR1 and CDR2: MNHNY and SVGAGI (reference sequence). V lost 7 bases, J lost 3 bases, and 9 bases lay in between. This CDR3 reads CASTYRDTEAFF. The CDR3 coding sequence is TGTGCCAGCACTTATAGGGACACTGAAGCTTTCTTT.

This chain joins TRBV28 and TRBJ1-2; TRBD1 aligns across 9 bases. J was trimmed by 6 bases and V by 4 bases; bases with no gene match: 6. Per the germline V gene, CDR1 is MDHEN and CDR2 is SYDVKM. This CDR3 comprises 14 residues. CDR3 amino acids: CASSYLTGGDGYTF. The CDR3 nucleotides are TGTGCCAGCAGTTACTTGACAGGGGGAGATGGCTACACCTTC.

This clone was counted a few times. CDR3 region: CASSLDRGQSSPLHF. CDR3 nucleotide sequence: TGCGCCAGCAGCTTGGACAGGGGGCAAAGTTCACCCCTCCACTTT. The rearrangement joins TRBV5-1 to TRBJ1-6, with 9 bases fitting TRBD1. The CDR3 is made up of 15 amino acids. After removal of 0 bases from V and 9 bases from J, the junction contained 4 bases not matched to a gene. CDR1 and CDR2 (germline): SGHRS, YFSETQ.

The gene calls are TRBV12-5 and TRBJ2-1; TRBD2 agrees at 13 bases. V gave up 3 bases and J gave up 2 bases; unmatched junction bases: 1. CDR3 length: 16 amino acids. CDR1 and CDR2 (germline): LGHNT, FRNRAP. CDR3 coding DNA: TGTGCTAGTGGTTTAACTAGCGGGGGGGCCTACAATGAGCAGTTCTTC. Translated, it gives CASGLTSGGAYNEQFF.

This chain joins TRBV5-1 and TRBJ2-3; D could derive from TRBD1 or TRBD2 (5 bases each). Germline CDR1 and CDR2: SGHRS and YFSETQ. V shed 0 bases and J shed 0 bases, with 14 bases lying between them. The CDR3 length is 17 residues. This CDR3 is CASSLVGLGVSTDTQYF. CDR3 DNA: TGCGCCAGCAGCTTGGTCGGGCTGGGGGTTAGCACAGATACGCAGTATTTT.

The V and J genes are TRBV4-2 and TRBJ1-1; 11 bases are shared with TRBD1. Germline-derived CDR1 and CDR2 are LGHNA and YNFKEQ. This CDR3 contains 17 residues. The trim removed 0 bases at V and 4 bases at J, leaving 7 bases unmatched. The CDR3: CASSQDGQGAPVTEAFF. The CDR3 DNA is TGTGCCAGCAGCCAAGATGGACAGGGGGCGCCGGTCACTGAAGCTTTCTTT.

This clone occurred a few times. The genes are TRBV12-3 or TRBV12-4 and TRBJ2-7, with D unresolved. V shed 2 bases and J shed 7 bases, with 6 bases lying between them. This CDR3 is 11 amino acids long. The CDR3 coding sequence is TGTGCCAGCAGTTTACTACGGGAGCAGTACTTC. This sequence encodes CASSLLREQYF.

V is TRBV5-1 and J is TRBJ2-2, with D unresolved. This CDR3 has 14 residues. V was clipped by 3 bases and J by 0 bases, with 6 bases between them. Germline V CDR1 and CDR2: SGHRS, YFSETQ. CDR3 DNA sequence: TGCGCCAGCAGCTCTCCAGCGAACACCGGGGAGCTGTTTTTT. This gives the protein CASSSPANTGELFF.